The rows below give T cell receptor beta chains drawn from one sample of a study of blood T cell repertoires in COVID-19. This table comes from immunoSEQ multiplex PCR, and its TCRdb copy is limited to in-frame clones, with some not included. The sample consists of a few hundred thousand clones, approximately 90% of them appearing once. Specimen: PBMCs or T cells enriched from blood (not recorded which). These receptor sequences come from a woman aged 18-29 years who had recovered from COVID-19. Both conserved end residues are part of each CDR3. Each record gives: V gene, clone size, J gene, CDR3 length, D gene, CDR3 protein, CDR3 DNA. The D gene is left open where the match is weak. Clone size, where shown, is once, few, many, or a class for clones that have expanded.

TRBV9	-	TRBJ2-5	12	-	CASSGDQETQYF	TGTGCCAGCAGCGGCGACCAAGAGACCCAGTACTTC
TRBV6-2/TRBV6-3	-	TRBJ2-7	16	-	CASSSRWGVVSYEQYF	TGTGCCAGCAGTTCTAGATGGGGGGTTGTCTCCTACGAGCAGTACTTC
TRBV2	-	TRBJ1-2	11	-	CASRAGYGYTF	TGTGCCAGCAGGGCAGGGTATGGCTACACCTTC
TRBV28	once	TRBJ2-2	16	-	CASSPFETSNTGELFF	TGTGCCAGCAGTCCCTTCGAGACTTCGAACACCGGGGAGCTGTTTTTT
TRBV6-5	-	TRBJ2-3	15	TRBD1	CASSYSSGGTDTQYF	TGTGCCAGCAGTTACTCGTCAGGGGGAACAGATACGCAGTATTTT
TRBV29-1	-	TRBJ2-1	15	TRBD2	CSVEPYGGGYNEQFF	TGCAGCGTTGAGCCTTATGGGGGGGGCTACAATGAGCAGTTCTTC
TRBV29-1	-	TRBJ1-1	13	-	CSASGTPYTEAFF	TGCAGCGCCTCCGGGACACCTTACACTGAAGCTTTCTTT
TRBV5-4	-	TRBJ1-3	15	TRBD1	CASSRPDRFPNTIYF	TGTGCCAGCAGCCGACCGGACAGGTTCCCAAACACCATATATTTT
TRBV30	-	TRBJ2-7	13	-	CAWRAGYTYEQYF	TGTGCCTGGCGGGCAGGGTATACCTACGAGCAGTACTTC
TRBV3-1/TRBV3-2	-	TRBJ1-3	15	-	CASSQDPRNGNTIYF	TGTGCCAGCAGCCAAGATCCCAGGAACGGAAACACCATATATTTT
TRBV7-9	-	TRBJ1-2	15	TRBD1	CASSPPGQGARGYTF	TGTGCCAGCAGCCCCCCGGGACAGGGGGCACGAGGCTACACCTTC
TRBV4-1	-	TRBJ1-6	14	TRBD1	CASSRTGGNSPLHF	TGCGCCAGCAGTCGGACAGGGGGGAATTCACCCCTCCACTTT
TRBV6-1	-	TRBJ1-1	14	-	CASSEAGPGRQAFF	TGTGCCAGCAGTGAAGCGGGTCCGGGGAGGCAAGCTTTCTTT
TRBV5-1	-	TRBJ2-3	15	TRBD2	CASSYGLAGAPSQYF	TGCGCCAGCAGCTACGGACTAGCGGGGGCCCCTTCGCAGTATTTT
TRBV7-9	-	TRBJ2-4	17	-	CASSLQTGTPSGDIQYF	TGTGCCAGCAGTTTACAGACCGGGACACCCTCAGGTGACATTCAGTACTTC
TRBV7-9	-	TRBJ1-6	15	-	CASSLRGHKNSPLHF	TGTGCCAGCAGCTTACGGGGACACAAAAATTCACCCCTCCACTTT
TRBV28	-	TRBJ1-2	13	-	CASRSTGHYGYTF	TGTGCCAGCCGATCGACAGGCCACTATGGCTACACCTTC
TRBV6-5	-	TRBJ2-7	14	-	CASRALGHPYEQYF	TGTGCCAGCAGAGCTCTGGGACATCCCTACGAGCAGTACTTC
TRBV7-2	-	TRBJ1-3	15	-	CASTPVGARGNTIYF	TGTGCCAGCACCCCCGTGGGGGCGCGAGGAAACACCATATATTTT
TRBV3-1/TRBV3-2	-	TRBJ1-3	22	TRBD1	CASSQVPNKGQRTRYSGNTIYF	TGTGCCAGCAGCCAAGTACCGAATAAGGGACAGCGGACCCGCTACTCTGGAAACACCATATATTTT
TRBV4-1	-	TRBJ2-5	16	-	CASSQLRQPRQETQYF	TGCGCCAGCAGCCAGTTACGACAGCCAAGACAAGAGACCCAGTACTTC
TRBV4-2	-	TRBJ1-2	13	-	CASSGQGGYGYTF	TGTGCCAGCAGCGGTCAGGGCGGATATGGCTACACCTTC
TRBV29-1	-	TRBJ2-1	15	TRBD2	CSVGSGGYLYNEQFF	TGCAGCGTGGGAAGCGGGGGTTATCTCTACAATGAGCAGTTCTTC
TRBV5-4	-	TRBJ2-2	13	-	CASTRGGDGELFF	TGTGCCAGCACCCGTGGAGGGGACGGGGAGCTGTTTTTT
TRBV6-5	-	TRBJ1-1	13	-	CASSSREGGEAFF	TGTGCCAGCAGTTCCAGGGAGGGGGGTGAAGCTTTCTTT
TRBV7-3	-	TRBJ2-3	14	TRBD2	CASSFGLGTDTQYF	TGTGCCAGCAGCTTCGGACTAGGCACAGATACGCAGTATTTT
TRBV30	-	TRBJ1-2	14	-	CAWSAQGWVKGYTF	TGTGCCTGGAGTGCTCAGGGGTGGGTGAAAGGCTACACCTTC
TRBV19	-	TRBJ2-7	14	-	CASSIGGLSYEQYF	TGTGCCAGTAGTATCGGGGGACTTTCCTACGAGCAGTACTTC
TRBV6-5	-	TRBJ2-7	13	-	CASSYWGTNEQYF	TGTGCCAGCAGTTACTGGGGGACAAACGAGCAGTACTTC
TRBV11-2	-	TRBJ1-1	16	-	CASSLDLMEGVTEAFF	TGTGCCAGCAGCTTAGATTTAATGGAGGGCGTCACTGAAGCTTTCTTT
TRBV14	few	TRBJ1-5	13	-	CASSFRRGQPQHF	TGTGCCAGCAGCTTCCGTAGAGGACAGCCCCAGCATTTT
TRBV11-2	-	TRBJ1-6	19	TRBD1	CASSPLDRKRSSYNSPLHF	TGTGCCAGCAGCCCCTTGGACAGGAAACGAAGCTCCTATAATTCACCCCTCCACTTT
TRBV12-3/TRBV12-4	-	TRBJ1-3	12	-	CASSLPGNTIYF	TGTGCCAGCAGTCTTCCTGGAAACACCATATATTTT
TRBV29-1	-	TRBJ2-7	12	-	CSVAGGLDEQYF	TGCAGCGTGGCAGGAGGACTTGACGAGCAGTACTTC
TRBV28	-	TRBJ1-2	16	-	CASSLVQGSPNYGYTF	TGTGCCAGCAGTTTGGTCCAGGGAAGCCCTAACTATGGCTACACCTTC
TRBV6-2/TRBV6-3	-	TRBJ1-2	12	-	CASSSQSYGYTF	TGTGCCAGCAGTTCACAGAGCTATGGCTACACCTTC
TRBV19	-	TRBJ2-7	13	-	CASSTGVAYEQYF	TGTGCCAGTAGTACCGGGGTAGCCTACGAGCAGTACTTC
TRBV7-9	-	TRBJ1-1	15	-	CASSQGRGRVTEAFF	TGTGCCAGCAGCCAGGGGAGGGGGAGGGTGACTGAAGCTTTCTTT
TRBV5-5	-	TRBJ1-5	17	-	CASSLDGTPRGNQPQHF	TGTGCCAGCAGCTTGGACGGGACACCCAGAGGCAATCAGCCCCAGCATTTT
TRBV9	-	TRBJ2-7	13	TRBD1	CASSAGQGSEQYF	TGTGCCAGCAGCGCCGGACAGGGTAGCGAGCAGTACTTC
TRBV27	few	TRBJ1-2	13	TRBD1	CASSPDRVYGYTF	TGTGCCAGCAGCCCCGACAGGGTCTATGGCTACACCTTC
TRBV10-2	-	TRBJ2-7	15	-	CASSDLLGSGNEQYF	TGCGCCAGCAGTGATTTATTGGGTTCGGGGAACGAGCAGTACTTC
TRBV11-2	-	TRBJ2-3	16	-	CASSQGPAGSTDTQYF	TGTGCCAGCAGCCAGGGGCCAGCGGGGAGCACAGATACGCAGTATTTT
TRBV10-1	-	TRBJ1-1	14	-	CASSLLGGGTEAFF	TGCGCCAGCAGTCTGCTAGGGGGGGGCACTGAAGCTTTCTTT
TRBV7-6	-	TRBJ2-1	13	TRBD2	CASGLAGGHEQFF	TGTGCCAGCGGACTAGCGGGGGGGCATGAGCAGTTCTTC
TRBV29-1	-	TRBJ1-4	13	-	CSATRQWGEKLFF	TGCAGCGCAACAAGACAGTGGGGTGAAAAACTGTTTTTT
TRBV5-5	-	TRBJ1-3	16	-	CASSWPQGSAGNTIYF	TGTGCCAGCAGCTGGCCCCAGGGATCGGCTGGAAACACCATATATTTT
TRBV9	-	TRBJ1-1	13	-	CASSGTANTEAFF	TGTGCCAGCAGCGGGACAGCGAACACTGAAGCTTTCTTT
TRBV7-8	-	TRBJ2-7	13	-	CASSSDTLYEQYF	TGTGCCAGCAGCTCGGACACCCTCTACGAGCAGTACTTC
TRBV19	-	TRBJ2-7	14	TRBD1	CASSIGTGVYEQYF	TGTGCCAGTAGTATCGGGACAGGGGTCTACGAGCAGTACTTC
TRBV5-5	-	TRBJ1-1	14	TRBD1	CASSFSGTDTEAFF	TGTGCCAGCAGCTTTTCCGGGACAGACACTGAAGCTTTCTTT
TRBV2	-	TRBJ1-1	17	TRBD1	CASSGVPGQGAGTEAFF	TGTGCCAGCAGTGGGGTCCCGGGACAGGGGGCAGGTACTGAAGCTTTCTTT
TRBV3-1/TRBV3-2	-	TRBJ2-7	14	TRBD2	CASSGGGLFYEQYF	TGTGCCAGCAGTGGCGGGGGACTGTTCTACGAGCAGTACTTC